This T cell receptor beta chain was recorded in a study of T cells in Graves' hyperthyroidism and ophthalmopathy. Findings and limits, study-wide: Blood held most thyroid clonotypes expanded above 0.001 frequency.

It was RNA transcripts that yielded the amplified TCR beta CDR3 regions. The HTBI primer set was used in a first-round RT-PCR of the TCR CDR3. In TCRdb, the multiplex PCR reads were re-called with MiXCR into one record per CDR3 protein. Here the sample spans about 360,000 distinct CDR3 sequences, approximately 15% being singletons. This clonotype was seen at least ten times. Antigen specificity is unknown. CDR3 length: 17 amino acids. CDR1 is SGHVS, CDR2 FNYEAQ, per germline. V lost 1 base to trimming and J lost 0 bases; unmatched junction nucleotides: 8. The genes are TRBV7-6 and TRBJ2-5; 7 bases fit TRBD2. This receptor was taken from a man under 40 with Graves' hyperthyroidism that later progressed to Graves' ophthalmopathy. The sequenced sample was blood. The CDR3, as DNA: TGTGCCAGCAGCTTAGGCTATACTAGCGAAGACCAAGAGACCCAGTACTTC. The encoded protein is CASSLGYTSEDQETQYF. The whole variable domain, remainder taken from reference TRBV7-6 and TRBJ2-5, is GAGVSQSPRYKVTKRGQDVALRCDPISGHVSLYWYRQALGQGPEFLTYFNYEAQQDKSGLPNDRFSAERPEGSISTLTIQRTEQRDSAMYRCASSLGYTSEDQETQYFGPGTRLLVL.